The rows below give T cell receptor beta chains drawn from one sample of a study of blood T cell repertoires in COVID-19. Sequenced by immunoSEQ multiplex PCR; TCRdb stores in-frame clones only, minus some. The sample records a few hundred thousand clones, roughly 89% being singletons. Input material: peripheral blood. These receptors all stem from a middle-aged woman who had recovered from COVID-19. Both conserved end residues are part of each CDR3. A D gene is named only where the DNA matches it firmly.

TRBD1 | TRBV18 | CASSPKQGASNGYTF
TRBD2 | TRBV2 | CATTKGRLAGNTGELFF
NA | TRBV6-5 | CASSSRGANNEQFF
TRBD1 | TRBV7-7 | CASSRGQGAGYEQYF
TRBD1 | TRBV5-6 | CASSFLGTGMRETQYF
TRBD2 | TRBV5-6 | CASSLRRLAGYNEQFF
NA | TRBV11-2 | CASSLRDTGELFF
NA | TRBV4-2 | CASSQDIGHLYGYTF
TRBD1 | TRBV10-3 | CAISKGASNEQYF
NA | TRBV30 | CAWSPGEGYTF
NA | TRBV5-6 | CASSLSLNTGELFF
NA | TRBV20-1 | CSATDINEQYF
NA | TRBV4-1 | CASSQVGAGANQPQHF
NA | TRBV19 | CASTNSTGELFF
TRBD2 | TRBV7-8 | CASSLGRLAGGPIQETQYF
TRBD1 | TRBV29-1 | CSVGTGQGTQYF
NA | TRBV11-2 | CASRRGGPDTQYF
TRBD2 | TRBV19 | CASSRALTSANTGELFF
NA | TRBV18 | CASSPGEGNQPQHF
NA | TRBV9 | CASTLSQGFGYTF
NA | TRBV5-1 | CASGDTTGELFF
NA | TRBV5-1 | CASSLDTLLRYTF